The subject of this entry is one TCR beta chain. Seattle researchers signed up patients amid active infection and tracked them longitudinally. The data were produced by immunoSEQ multiplex PCR, yet TCRdb's version contains in-frame clones alone and is incomplete. The sample carries about 150,000 clones, approximately 86% recorded once. The sample belongs to a study of blood T cell repertoires in COVID-19. Study in general: Samples representing acute and convalescent COVID-19 were sourced from the United States, Italy and Spain. PBMCs, B-cell-depleted T cells, or T cells provided the cDNA or gDNA that made up the material.

Germline lookup yields CDR1 SGHTA and CDR2 FQGNSA. CDR3 size: 13 residues. Trimming cost V 0 bases and J 9 bases, with 11 bases left between them. The chain joins TRBV7-2 to TRBJ1-2, with a tentative D call TRBD1 (6 bases). The material sequenced was peripheral blood. This receptor was obtained from a man aged 55 to 70 with COVID-19, enrolled during active disease. Here the CDR3 DNA reads TGTGCCAGCAGCTTAGCGACCCAGGGGAGCTACACCTTC. Its protein is CASSLATQGSYTF.